The clone carrying this T cell receptor beta chain was detected many times. Its antigen is undetermined. This record belongs to a study of T cells in Graves' hyperthyroidism and ophthalmopathy. Study-wide results and caveats: Most expanded thyroid clonotypes above 0.001 recurred in blood.

Amplified TCR beta CDR3 regions derived from RNA transcripts. TCR CDR3 regions were first amplified by RT-PCR with HTBI primers. TCRdb analysed the multiplex PCR reads with MiXCR anew, one entry per CDR3 protein. The repertoire consists of almost 35,000 distinct CDR3 sequences, with around 53% occurring once and the leading ten covering more than 25%. Germline values: CDR1 KGHDR, CDR2 SFDVKD. There are 15 residues in the CDR3. The V and J ends lost 2 bases and 0 bases respectively, with 7 bases between them. This sequence joins TRBV24-1 and TRBJ2-4; D remains ambiguous. This TCR derives from a woman aged 40 to 50 with Graves' ophthalmopathy. The sample consisted of blood. CDR3 sequence (DNA): TGTGCCACCAGTGATTCCCAGATAGCCAAAAACATTCAGTACTTC. Encoded protein: CATSDSQIAKNIQYF.